The rows below give T cell receptor beta chains drawn from one sample of a study of tumor-infiltrating lymphocytes in localized non-small cell lung cancer. TCRdb's copy holds only in-frame clones and misses some; the assay was immunoSEQ multiplex PCR. The data show about 8,400 clones, 65% to 85% seen once. The sequencing sample was made of uninvolved lung tissue not adjacent to the tumor. These receptors originate from a human donor with non-small cell lung cancer. CDR3s include the opening cysteine and the closing phenylalanine or tryptophan. D genes are given only for firm matches. Clone sizes are given selectively: once, few, many, or a class where the clone is expanded.

size: .; V: TRBV19; J: TRBJ1-1; D: TRBD1; length: 13; DNA: TGTGCCAGTAGAAAGGGGGCGACAACTGAAGCTTTCTTT; CDR3: CASRKGATTEAFF
size: once; V: TRBV19; J: TRBJ2-3; D: .; length: 14; DNA: TGTGCCAGTAGTGGCCTAACGAGCACAGATACGCAGTATTTT; CDR3: CASSGLTSTDTQYF
size: .; V: TRBV20-1; J: TRBJ2-7; D: TRBD2; length: 11; DNA: TGCACTGCTAGCGGTAACTACGAGCAGTACTTC; CDR3: CTASGNYEQYF
size: .; V: TRBV7-8; J: TRBJ2-7; D: TRBD1; length: 15; DNA: TGTGCCAGCAGCCCTCCGGGACAGGGGGCAAACGAGCAGTACTTC; CDR3: CASSPPGQGANEQYF
size: .; V: TRBV9; J: TRBJ2-1; D: .; length: 15; DNA: TGTGCCAGCAGCGTAGGGTCCAGCTCCTACAATGAGCAGTTCTTC; CDR3: CASSVGSSSYNEQFF
size: .; V: TRBV30; J: TRBJ2-2; D: .; length: 14; DNA: TGTGCCTTGTCGAGAGGGGCCCGTACCGGGGAGCTGTTTTTT; CDR3: CALSRGARTGELFF
size: .; V: TRBV2; J: TRBJ2-5; D: .; length: 13; DNA: TGTGCCAGCAGTGCTTATAGACAAGAGACCCAGTACTTC; CDR3: CASSAYRQETQYF
size: .; V: TRBV28; J: TRBJ2-7; D: TRBD1; length: 15; DNA: TGTGCCAGCAGTTTAAGAGGACAGGCGAAGGACGAGCAGTACTTC; CDR3: CASSLRGQAKDEQYF
size: .; V: TRBV29-1; J: TRBJ1-1; D: .; length: 14; DNA: TGCAGCGCCCGCGGGCAGGGGAGCCACACTGAAGCTTTCTTT; CDR3: CSARGQGSHTEAFF
size: .; V: TRBV2; J: TRBJ2-5; D: .; length: 11; DNA: TGTGCCAGCAGGAGGGAGGAGACCCAGTACTTC; CDR3: CASRREETQYF
size: .; V: TRBV5-3; J: TRBJ1-2; D: TRBD1; length: 12; DNA: TGTGCCAGAAGCTTGAAGGGGGCTGGCTACACCTTC; CDR3: CARSLKGAGYTF
size: .; V: TRBV27; J: TRBJ2-2; D: .; length: 11; DNA: TGTGCCAGTCGGAGTGCCGGGGAGCTGTTTTTT; CDR3: CASRSAGELFF
size: .; V: TRBV18; J: TRBJ2-6; D: .; length: 14; DNA: TGTGCCAGCTCACCACTCTCTGGGGCCAACGTCCTGACTTTC; CDR3: CASSPLSGANVLTF
size: .; V: TRBV7-8; J: TRBJ2-1; D: TRBD2; length: 15; DNA: TGTGCCAGCAGCTACGGAATAGCGGGGGACAATGAGCAGTTCTTC; CDR3: CASSYGIAGDNEQFF
size: .; V: TRBV7-3; J: TRBJ2-5; D: TRBD1; length: 13; DNA: TGTGCCAGCAGCTCCAGGGGGCAGCAGACCCAGTACTTC; CDR3: CASSSRGQQTQYF
size: .; V: TRBV4-2; J: TRBJ2-2; D: TRBD1; length: 16; DNA: TGTGCCAGCAGCCAAGTACAGGGGGCGAACACCGGGGAGCTGTTTTTT; CDR3: CASSQVQGANTGELFF
size: .; V: TRBV7-8; J: TRBJ2-7; D: TRBD2; length: 14; DNA: TGTGCCAGCAGCATAGCGGGAGGGCCCCACGAGCAGTACTTC; CDR3: CASSIAGGPHEQYF
size: .; V: TRBV10-3; J: TRBJ2-7; D: TRBD1; length: 13; DNA: TGTGCCATCAGTGATACAGGGGCGTACGAGCAGTACTTC; CDR3: CAISDTGAYEQYF
size: .; V: TRBV10-2; J: TRBJ2-6; D: .; length: 18; DNA: TGCGCCAGCAGGAGGGCCCCGCGTCGTGTCTCTGGGGCCAACGTCCTGACTTTC; CDR3: CASRRAPRRVSGANVLTF
size: .; V: TRBV19; J: TRBJ2-1; D: .; length: 15; DNA: TGTGCCAGTAGGGGCCGGCGGGACTCCTACAATGAGCAGTTCTTC; CDR3: CASRGRRDSYNEQFF
size: .; V: TRBV28; J: TRBJ1-3; D: .; length: 13; DNA: TGTGCCAGCAGTTTCTTCACTGGAAACACCATATATTTT; CDR3: CASSFFTGNTIYF
size: .; V: TRBV5-4; J: TRBJ1-5; D: .; length: 17; DNA: TGTGCCAGCAGCTTGTGGGGAGGCAGGGAAGGCAATCAGCCCCAGCATTTT; CDR3: CASSLWGGREGNQPQHF
size: .; V: TRBV29-1; J: TRBJ2-7; D: TRBD2; length: 15; DNA: TGCAGCGTCTTTTCTAGCGGGACGAGCTCCTACGAGCAGTACTTC; CDR3: CSVFSSGTSSYEQYF
size: .; V: TRBV6-5; J: TRBJ1-5; D: .; length: 15; DNA: TGTGCCAGCAGTTACTCCTTGACGAGCAATCAGCCCCAGCATTTT; CDR3: CASSYSLTSNQPQHF
size: .; V: TRBV7-9; J: TRBJ2-1; D: .; length: 12; DNA: TGTGCCAGCAGCTCAGGCAAAGATGAGCAGTTCTTC; CDR3: CASSSGKDEQFF
size: once; V: TRBV6-6; J: TRBJ2-7; D: TRBD2; length: 15; DNA: TGTGCCAGCAGTTCCCCGGGACTAGGGGAAAGCGAGCAGTACTTC; CDR3: CASSSPGLGESEQYF
size: .; V: TRBV4-2; J: TRBJ1-2; D: .; length: 15; DNA: TGTGCCAGCAGCCAAGAAGGGGGTTTGGACTATGGCTACACCTTC; CDR3: CASSQEGGLDYGYTF
size: .; V: TRBV28; J: TRBJ1-1; D: TRBD1; length: 19; DNA: TGTGCCAGCAGTTTATATAGGACACAGACAGGGTTCATGAACACTGAAGCTTTCTTT; CDR3: CASSLYRTQTGFMNTEAFF
size: .; V: TRBV30; J: TRBJ2-7; D: TRBD1; length: 13; DNA: TGTGCCTTGGACAGGGTACGGGGTGGCGAGCAGTACTTC; CDR3: CALDRVRGGEQYF
size: few; V: TRBV28; J: TRBJ1-5; D: TRBD1; length: 13; DNA: TGTGCCAGCAGTTGGGACAGAGCTCAGCCCCAGCATTTT; CDR3: CASSWDRAQPQHF
size: .; V: TRBV5-1; J: TRBJ2-2; D: .; length: 14; DNA: TGCGCCAGCAGCTTCGGGACCTTTAGAATAGAGCTGTTTTTT; CDR3: CASSFGTFRIELFF
size: .; V: TRBV28; J: TRBJ1-5; D: .; length: 15; DNA: TGTGCCAGCAGTTTAGGAGGGGATTGGACTCAGCCCCAGCATTTT; CDR3: CASSLGGDWTQPQHF
size: once; V: TRBV10-3; J: TRBJ1-4; D: TRBD1; length: 14; DNA: TGTGCCATCAGTGTGGCAGGGGGTCATGAAAAACTGTTTTTT; CDR3: CAISVAGGHEKLFF
size: few; V: TRBV9; J: TRBJ1-1; D: .; length: 14; DNA: TGTGCCAGCAGCCAGCGAGGGGATGGAGCTGAAGCTTTCTTT; CDR3: CASSQRGDGAEAFF
size: .; V: TRBV28; J: TRBJ1-1; D: TRBD1; length: 13; DNA: TGTGCCAGCAGCCCGGGACAGGGGCATGAAGCTTTCTTT; CDR3: CASSPGQGHEAFF
size: .; V: TRBV5-6; J: TRBJ2-2; D: TRBD2; length: 18; DNA: TGTGCCAGCAGCTCGACTAGCGGGAGGGCCTGGAACACCGGGGAGCTGTTTTTT; CDR3: CASSSTSGRAWNTGELFF
size: .; V: TRBV2; J: TRBJ2-7; D: .; length: 13; DNA: TGTGCCAGCAGTGATCCGACGCTAGCAGAGCAGTACTTC; CDR3: CASSDPTLAEQYF
size: .; V: TRBV30; J: TRBJ1-4; D: .; length: 13; DNA: TGTGCCGTAGCTGTGGACAATGGGGAAAAACTGTTTTTT; CDR3: CAVAVDNGEKLFF
size: .; V: TRBV7-3; J: TRBJ2-2; D: TRBD1; length: 14; DNA: TGTGCCAGCAGGCCGGACAGGGGGACCGGGGAGCTGTTTTTT; CDR3: CASRPDRGTGELFF
size: .; V: TRBV27; J: TRBJ2-7; D: .; length: 15; DNA: TGTGCCGGCAGTCCCTTCGACGGTCCGGTTGATGAGCAGTACTTC; CDR3: CAGSPFDGPVDEQYF
size: .; V: TRBV28; J: TRBJ1-1; D: .; length: 12; DNA: TGTGCCAGCAGGAGGGGGGCGGGGACCGCTTTCTTT; CDR3: CASRRGAGTAFF
size: .; V: TRBV7-2; J: TRBJ1-2; D: .; length: 14; DNA: TGTGCCAGCAGCCCGCAAAGGGGGTACTATGGCTACACCTTC; CDR3: CASSPQRGYYGYTF
size: .; V: TRBV5-1; J: TRBJ2-5; D: .; length: 14; DNA: TGCGCCAGCAGCAGTACACAGGGAGGAGAGACCCAGTACTTC; CDR3: CASSSTQGGETQYF
size: .; V: TRBV11-1; J: TRBJ2-7; D: .; length: 14; DNA: TGTGCCAGCAGCTTAATGGACGCATCCTACGAGCAGTACTTC; CDR3: CASSLMDASYEQYF
size: few; V: TRBV27; J: TRBJ1-5; D: TRBD1; length: 14; DNA: TGTGCCAGCAGTTTTCAGGGGGCCAATCAGCCCCAGCATTTT; CDR3: CASSFQGANQPQHF
size: .; V: TRBV9; J: TRBJ2-2; D: .; length: 15; DNA: TGTGCCAGCAGCGCGGGACCCCAGAACACCGGGGAGCTGTTTTTT; CDR3: CASSAGPQNTGELFF
size: once; V: TRBV27; J: TRBJ1-5; D: .; length: 17; DNA: TGTGCCAGCAGTTTATTGCCAGGGGAATTGGGCAATCAGCCCCAGCATTTT; CDR3: CASSLLPGELGNQPQHF
size: .; V: TRBV6-4; J: TRBJ2-2; D: .; length: 18; DNA: TGTGCCAGCAGTGAAGAGCTAGGGACACTTGGAGGCACCGGGGAGCTGTTTTTT; CDR3: CASSEELGTLGGTGELFF
size: .; V: TRBV4-1; J: TRBJ1-2; D: .; length: 14; DNA: TGCGCCAGCAGCCAAGATCGGGGCAGAAGTGGCTACACCTTC; CDR3: CASSQDRGRSGYTF
size: .; V: TRBV7-9; J: TRBJ2-2; D: TRBD1; length: 16; DNA: TGTGCCAGCAGCCCCGTGGCAGGGGGCGCAACCGGGGAGCTGTTTTTT; CDR3: CASSPVAGGATGELFF
size: .; V: TRBV7-3; J: TRBJ1-1; D: .; length: 14; DNA: TGTGCCAGCAGCGCCAGGACAGTTAGCACTGAAGCTTTCTTT; CDR3: CASSARTVSTEAFF
size: .; V: TRBV7-7; J: TRBJ2-1; D: .; length: 13; DNA: TGTGCTAGCAGCTTAGCAGGTTTCGGTGAGCAGTTCTTC; CDR3: CASSLAGFGEQFF
size: .; V: TRBV5-1; J: TRBJ2-7; D: .; length: 15; DNA: TGCGCCAGCAGCTCGGGACAATTTTCCACCTACGAGCAGTACTTC; CDR3: CASSSGQFSTYEQYF
size: .; V: TRBV25-1; J: TRBJ1-4; D: .; length: 12; DNA: TGTGCCAGCAGTGCCGGGACCGAAAAACTGTTTTTT; CDR3: CASSAGTEKLFF
size: .; V: TRBV5-1; J: TRBJ2-2; D: TRBD1; length: 14; DNA: TGCGCCAGCACGGGACAGGCGGGTACCGGGGAGCTGTTTTTT; CDR3: CASTGQAGTGELFF
size: few; V: TRBV9; J: TRBJ2-2; D: TRBD2; length: 14; DNA: TGTGCCAGCAGCTCCCAACTAGCGACCGGGGAGCTGTTTTTT; CDR3: CASSSQLATGELFF
size: .; V: TRBV5-6; J: TRBJ1-1; D: .; length: 15; DNA: TGTGCCAGCAGCTCCACGTGGGGGGTGAGCACTGAAGCTTTCTTT; CDR3: CASSSTWGVSTEAFF